This passage covers 24 T cell receptor beta chains from one sample sequenced in a study of blood T cells in healthy people across ages. Combining a sample-barcoded 5' primer with a J-beta primer mix, a second PCR ran for roughly 6 to 12 cycles. TCRdb analysed the 5' RACE reads with MiXCR anew, one entry per CDR3 protein. Of 450,000 to 700,000 distinct CDR3 sequences detected, 25% to 30% appear once; the ten largest clones hold 18%. The material sequenced was blood. These receptors came from an older woman in good health.

For this clonotype: A read error may account for a junction end that differs from germline. V gene TRBV7-2 combines with J gene TRBJ2-2, with a tentative D call TRBD1 (7 bases). The CDR3 runs 15 residues. In germline, CDR1 is SGHTA, CDR2 FQGNSA. DNA for the CDR3: TGTGCCAGCAGCTTAGGGGACAGCCACACCGGGGGGCTGTTTTTT. This encodes CASSLGDSHTGGLFF.

V is TRBV10-3 and J is TRBJ2-5; D uncertain. With the DNA end fitting TRBJ2-1 better, the J assignment may be wrong. This CDR3 comprises 11 residues. The germline V gene has CDR1 ENHRY and CDR2 SYGVKD. The CDR3 DNA reads as TGTGCCATCAGGGGCGAAACTGAGCAGTTCTTC. Translating gives CAIRGETEQFF.

The genes are TRBV7-2 and TRBJ2-7, with no clear D. Germline assignment: CDR1 SGHTA and CDR2 FQGNSA. The CDR3 runs to 16 residues. Trimming removed 2 bases at V and 4 bases at J, with 18 bases between. The CDR3 sequence is CASSLSKDAGRYEQYF. The CDR3 nucleotides read TGTGCCAGCAGCTTAAGTAAGGACGCCGGTCGTTACGAGCAGTACTTC.

The rearrangement uses TRBV3-1 and TRBJ2-4; possibly TRBD2 for D (6 bases). Germline CDR1 is LGHDT and CDR2 is YNNKEL (reference sequence). The CDR3 contains 14 residues. V was shortened by 1 base and J by 8 bases, with 12 bases between the two germline ends. The DNA of the CDR3 is TGTGCCAGCAGCCAAGGACGGGGGAAGGACATTCAGTACTTC. Translating it yields CASSQGRGKDIQYF. Together with reference TRBV3-1 and TRBJ2-4, the CDR3 gives the full variable domain: DTAVSQTPKYLVTQMGNDKSIKCEQNLGHDTMYWYKQDSKKFLKIMFSYNNKELIINETVPNRFSPKSPDKAHLNLHINSLELGDSAVYFCASSQGRGKDIQYFGAGTRLSVL.

The V gene is TRBV6-5, the J gene TRBJ2-3, with 10 bases that match TRBD2. The V gene end was trimmed by 4 bases and the J gene end by 2 bases; junction bases not matched to a gene: 6. This CDR3 has 16 amino acids. The germline V gene encodes CDR1 MNHEY and CDR2 SVGAGI. CDR3 in DNA: TGTGCCAGCAGTTCAGAACTAGCGGGGTTCACAGATACGCAGTATTTT. Residues: CASSSELAGFTDTQYF.

The J gene is TRBJ2-1, the V gene TRBV2; a possible D gene is TRBD1 (7 bases). The J call could be wrong; TRBJ2-5 is a better fit for the DNA end. The V gene's germline CDR1 is SNHLY and CDR2 FYNNEI. The CDR3 extends over 12 amino acids. This chain's CDR3 is CLSQGGGETQYF. In DNA, the CDR3 is TGTCTCAGCCAGGGGGGCGGGGAGACCCAGTACTTC.

J is TRBJ2-3 and V is TRBV29-1; maybe TRBD2 (5 bases). Trimming cost V 7 bases and J 0 bases, with 17 bases left between them. Germline V gene lookup returns CDR1 SQVTM and CDR2 ANQGSEA. The CDR3 contains 15 residues. CDR3 sequence reads: CSARNTGGSTDTQYF. DNA for the CDR3: TGCAGCGCCCGTAATACGGGCGGGAGCACAGATACGCAGTATTTT.

This chain uses TRBV30 with TRBJ1-2, with TRBD1 as a possible D gene (5 bases). The CDR3 spans 11 residues. The ends were cut back, 8 bases at V and 2 bases at J, with 9 bases in the middle. The germline gives CDR1 GTSNPN, CDR2 SVGIG (reference sequence). CDR3 loop: CARRQNYGYTF. Written as DNA, the CDR3 is TGTGCCCGAAGACAGAACTATGGCTACACCTTC.

DNA of the CDR3: TGCAGCGTAGGAGCAAGCGGGAGCGGAGATACGCAGTATTTT. Its protein is CSVGASGSGDTQYF. The chain joins TRBV29-1 to TRBJ2-3; 8 bases map to TRBD2. V was clipped by 6 bases and J by 5 bases; unmatched bases: 10. The CDR3 sequence is 14 residues long. Germline CDR1 is SQVTM and CDR2 is ANQGSEA.

This clonotype was counted between two and nine times. This rearrangement joins TRBV20-1 to TRBJ2-5; D possibly corresponds to TRBD2 (5 bases). The CDR3 covers 12 residues. Germline-derived CDR1 and CDR2 are DFQATT and SNEGSKA (reference sequence). Trimming left V 4 bases short and J 4 bases short, with 10 bases between. The CDR3 sequence: CSATGERETQYF. In DNA form, the CDR3 reads TGCAGTGCTACCGGGGAGCGAGAGACCCAGTACTTC.

The J gene is TRBJ2-3, the V gene TRBV5-4, with a possible D match to TRBD2 (7 bases). The ends were cut back, 4 bases at V and 5 bases at J, with 26 bases in the middle. Germline CDR1 is SGHNT and CDR2 is YYREEE (reference sequence). The CDR3 is 18 amino acids. The CDR3 loop reads CASSPRGGAPRGQDTQYF. CDR3 bases: TGTGCCAGCAGCCCGAGGGGGGGCGCTCCCCGGGGACAAGATACGCAGTATTTT.

The V and J genes are TRBV20-1 and TRBJ2-3; 9 positions agree with TRBD2. The CDR3 has 14 amino acids. Germline CDR1 and CDR2: DFQATT and SNEGSKA (reference sequence). V was clipped by 6 bases and J by 6 bases; unmatched bases: 10. This chain's CDR3 is CSARGLAGLDTQYF. CDR3 sequence (DNA): TGCAGTGCCCGAGGGCTAGCGGGACTGGATACGCAGTATTTT.

The J gene is TRBJ1-1, the V gene TRBV29-1; D might be TRBD1 (6 bases). This CDR3 is 15 amino acids long. Trimming took 7 bases from V and 4 from J, leaving 22 bases between them. The germline gives CDR1 SQVTM, CDR2 ANQGSEA. CDR3: CSGLIGLGGPTEAFF. The CDR3 nucleotides read TGCAGCGGACTAATTGGTCTCGGGGGGCCCACTGAAGCTTTCTTT.

The chain carries TRBV20-1 and TRBJ1-1; D might be TRBD1 (5 bases). Between the trimmed V and J ends, which lost 0 bases and 2 bases, there was a span of 10 bases. Germline assignment: CDR1 DFQATT and CDR2 SNEGSKA (reference sequence). The CDR3 contains 14 residues. CDR3 residues: CSARDGAINTEAFF. The CDR3 coding sequence is TGCAGTGCTAGAGATGGGGCAATAAACACTGAAGCTTTCTTT.

The sample holds a few counts of this clonotype. The chain uses TRBV3-1 and TRBJ1-6; TRBD1 might be the D (6 bases). The CDR3 length is 16 residues. Germline CDR1 is LGHDT and CDR2 is YNNKEL (reference sequence). The germline V and J ends were trimmed by 0 bases and 10 bases, with 16 bases remaining between them. CDR3 protein: CASSQDKDRLRSPLHF. CDR3 nucleotides: TGTGCCAGCAGCCAAGATAAGGACAGACTAAGGTCACCCCTCCACTTT. The entire variable domain, with the rest obtained from reference TRBV3-1 and TRBJ1-6, is as follows: DTAVSQTPKYLVTQMGNDKSIKCEQNLGHDTMYWYKQDSKKFLKIMFSYNNKELIINETVPNRFSPKSPDKAHLNLHINSLELGDSAVYFCASSQDKDRLRSPLHFGNGTRLTVT.

This clonotype was found a few times. The chain is built from TRBV5-6 and TRBJ2-5; D possibly corresponds to TRBD2 (6 bases). Germline assignment: CDR1 SGHDT and CDR2 YYEEEE. The CDR3 sequence is 14 residues long. V was shortened by 4 bases and J by 4 bases, with 14 bases between the two germline ends. The CDR3 DNA is TGTGCCAGCAGCCAGCGGATGCGGGGAGAGACCCAGTACTTC. As protein: CASSQRMRGETQYF.

This clonotype was counted a few times. This chain joins TRBV20-1 and TRBJ2-1; no firm D call. With 3 bases removed from V and 7 bases from J, the gap between germline ends came to 16 bases. The CDR3 length is 14 residues. Germline V CDR1 and CDR2: DFQATT, SNEGSKA (reference sequence). This CDR3 reads CSARPRQVSNEQFF. CDR3 coding DNA: TGCAGTGCTAGGCCTAGGCAGGTCTCAAATGAGCAGTTCTTC.

This clonotype appeared a few times. The chain links TRBV7-8 to TRBJ1-3; the D is unclear. Germline-derived CDR1 and CDR2 are SGHVS and FQNEAQ. Between the trimmed V and J ends, which lost 4 bases and 8 bases, there was a span of 6 bases. The CDR3 has 11 amino acids. CDR3 amino acids: CASSSTDTIYF. As DNA, the CDR3 is TGTGCCAGCAGCTCGACGGACACCATATATTTT.

The sample holds one count of this clonotype. J is TRBJ1-5 and V is TRBV5-6, with 7 bases aligning to TRBD1. The CDR3 consists of 13 residues. Germline loops: CDR1 SGHDT, CDR2 YYEEEE. With 3 bases clipped from V and 5 bases from J, the junction kept 2 bases outside the gene matches. The CDR3 region is CASSYDRDQPQHF. In DNA form, the CDR3 reads TGTGCCAGCAGCTACGACAGGGATCAGCCCCAGCATTTT.

As regards this clonotype: A much larger clone is a single base away; this may be a read error. The CDR3 ends on some other residue instead of the conserved phenylalanine or tryptophan, so this is likely a read error. This chain uses TRBV20-1 with TRBJ2-3, with TRBD1 identical over 7 bases. Germline CDR1 reads DFQATT; CDR2 reads SNEGSKA (reference sequence). Germline trimming cut 5 bases from V and 4 bases from J; bases unmatched to any gene: 9. This CDR3 is 14 amino acids long. The DNA for the CDR3 is TGCAGTGCTCGTAAACAGGGGATCCCAGATACGCAGTATCTT. Amino acids: CSARKQGIPDTQYL.

The chain couples TRBV20-1 to TRBJ2-3, with D hard to call. CDR3 length: 15 residues. The germline V and J ends were trimmed by 4 bases and 2 bases, with 16 bases remaining between them. Germline CDR1 is DFQATT and CDR2 is SNEGSKA (reference sequence). The CDR3 protein is CSAITIASPTDTQYF. The CDR3 bases are TGCAGTGCTATCACGATAGCCTCTCCCACAGATACGCAGTATTTT.

The chain has TRBV29-1 and TRBJ1-2; no firm D call. V was trimmed by 6 bases and J by 4 bases, leaving 6 bases between them. The CDR3 loop spans 10 amino acids. Germline CDR1 is SQVTM and CDR2 is ANQGSEA. The CDR3 coding sequence is TGCAGCGTCAAGTTCTATGGCTACACCTTC. Amino acid sequence: CSVKFYGYTF.

J is TRBJ2-3 and V is TRBV10-3; D is ambiguous. The CDR3 loop spans 10 amino acids. The germline CDR1 and CDR2 sequences are ENHRY and SYGVKD. The V end lost 11 bases, the J end lost 1 base, and 4 bases lay between the germline ends. The CDR3 DNA sequence: TGTGCCGCCGGCACAGATACGCAGTATTTT. It translates to CAAGTDTQYF.

This clonotype has more than one count but fewer than ten. This chain links TRBV5-1 with TRBJ1-6; 7 bases fit TRBD1. Trimming at V came to 4 bases and at J to 14 bases, leaving 9 bases not matched to a gene. CDR3 size: 13 residues. Germline values: CDR1 SGHRS, CDR2 YFSETQ. The CDR3 here is CASSPRTGESLHF. The CDR3 bases are TGCGCCAGCAGCCCAAGGACAGGAGAATCCCTCCACTTT.